The present entry profiles one T cell receptor (beta chain) with its context. This record belongs to a study of blood T cell repertoires in COVID-19. The wider study: PBMCs, B-cell-depleted T cells, or T cells provided the cDNA or gDNA that made up the material.

Repertoires were generated with immunoSEQ multiplex PCR, while TCRdb's copy carries only in-frame clones and drops some. The sample includes over 80,000 clones, approximately 86% of them seen just once. The V gene end was trimmed by 2 bases and the J gene end by 6 bases; junction bases not matched to a gene: 4. The CDR3 has 15 residues. Germline-derived CDR1 and CDR2 are MNHNY and SVGAGI (reference sequence). The sequence derives from a man older than 75 with active or convalescent COVID-19. The chain links TRBV6-6 to TRBJ2-3, with 11 bases lining up with TRBD2. Sequencing used peripheral blood. CDR3 amino acids: CASSYETSGMDTQYF. The CDR3 bases are TGTGCCAGCAGTTACGAGACTAGCGGGATGGATACGCAGTATTTT.